Listed below are T cell receptor beta chains from one sample, sequenced in a study of cytomegalovirus exposure and HLA in healthy donors. Produced via immunoSEQ multiplex PCR; TCRdb's table is partial and in-frame only. In the table there are about 160,000 clones, approximately 77% of which are singletons. The sequencing input was PBMCs. The receptors here all came from a man aged 45-65 years in good health and CMV-seropositive. The CDR3 runs from the conserved cysteine through the conserved F or W. Each record gives: CDR3 DNA, CDR3 protein, D gene, V gene, J gene, clone size. D genes are given only for firm matches. The listing skips clone size in some rows; elsewhere it reads once, few, many or a size class.

DNA: TGCGCCAGCAGCTTCGCGGGACAGGGCTACGAGCAGTACTTC
CDR3: CASSFAGQGYEQYF
D: TRBD1
V: TRBV5-1
J: TRBJ2-7
size: .

DNA: TGTGCCAGCAGCTTGGATCGGGGAGGCTATGGCTACACCTTC
CDR3: CASSLDRGGYGYTF
D: .
V: TRBV5-6
J: TRBJ1-2
size: .

DNA: TGCAGCGGGGGGAGGGATGCCTACGAGCAGTACTTC
CDR3: CSGGRDAYEQYF
D: TRBD2
V: TRBV29-1
J: TRBJ2-7
size: .

DNA: TGCGCCAGCAGCTTGGAGCCGACAGGCGTGAACACTGAAGCTTTCTTT
CDR3: CASSLEPTGVNTEAFF
D: .
V: TRBV5-1
J: TRBJ1-1
size: .

DNA: TGCAGCGTTGAAGGCTCTAGCGGGGGAGAGACCCAGTACTTC
CDR3: CSVEGSSGGETQYF
D: TRBD2
V: TRBV29-1
J: TRBJ2-5
size: few

DNA: TGTGCCAGCAGCGCCCCGGGAGACAGGGATAGTCAGCCCCAGCATTTT
CDR3: CASSAPGDRDSQPQHF
D: TRBD1
V: TRBV7-9
J: TRBJ1-5
size: .

DNA: TGTGCCAGCAGTTTGGGGGACAGTCCATACAATGAGCAGTTCTTC
CDR3: CASSLGDSPYNEQFF
D: TRBD1
V: TRBV5-4
J: TRBJ2-1
size: .

DNA: TGTGCCAGCAGCCCGGGACAGGGGGGGAACTGGGGCGATCAGCCCCAGCATTTT
CDR3: CASSPGQGGNWGDQPQHF
D: TRBD1
V: TRBV7-9
J: TRBJ1-5
size: .

DNA: TGTGCCAGCAGTGGGCGACTAGCGGGGGGGACCAATGAGCAGTTCTTC
CDR3: CASSGRLAGGTNEQFF
D: TRBD2
V: TRBV2
J: TRBJ2-1
size: .

DNA: TGTGCCAGCACCCCCGGGACAACTGGAAACACCATATATTTT
CDR3: CASTPGTTGNTIYF
D: .
V: TRBV5-5
J: TRBJ1-3
size: .

DNA: TGTGCCAGCAGCTTAGCAGGGGCCCTCAATGAGCAGTTCTTC
CDR3: CASSLAGALNEQFF
D: .
V: TRBV7-9
J: TRBJ2-1
size: once

DNA: TGTGCCACCCAACCCAGGGGGCGTTCAACCGGGGAGCTGTTTTTT
CDR3: CATQPRGRSTGELFF
D: TRBD1
V: TRBV27
J: TRBJ2-2
size: .

DNA: TGTGCCAGCAGCCATGGCGTGACCGGGACTAACCTTTACACCGGGGAGCTGTTTTTT
CDR3: CASSHGVTGTNLYTGELFF
D: TRBD2
V: TRBV14
J: TRBJ2-2
size: .

DNA: TGTGCCAGCAGCTCGGGACTAGCTGTAGGGACCCAGTACTTC
CDR3: CASSSGLAVGTQYF
D: TRBD2
V: TRBV7-9
J: TRBJ2-5
size: .

DNA: TGTGCCAGCAGCCCCAGCGGGACAAGCTACAATGAGCAGTTCTTC
CDR3: CASSPSGTSYNEQFF
D: .
V: TRBV6-5
J: TRBJ2-1
size: .

DNA: TGCACCAGCACTACGCAGGGGTTCTCCTACGAGCAGTACTTC
CDR3: CTSTTQGFSYEQYF
D: .
V: TRBV1
J: TRBJ2-7
size: .

DNA: TGCGCCAGCAGTCCACGGGACAGGGGCGCCGGGGAGCTGTTTTTT
CDR3: CASSPRDRGAGELFF
D: TRBD1
V: TRBV5-1
J: TRBJ2-2
size: .

DNA: TGTGCCAGCAGTTCCACAGGGGGCGGTCAGCCCCAGCATTTT
CDR3: CASSSTGGGQPQHF
D: TRBD1
V: TRBV7-9
J: TRBJ1-5
size: .

DNA: TGTGCCAGCAGCTCCCCTAGCGGGGGTAGTGGGACCGGGGAGCTGTTTTTT
CDR3: CASSSPSGGSGTGELFF
D: TRBD2
V: TRBV7-8
J: TRBJ2-2
size: .

DNA: TGTGCCAGCAGTCATTCGGGTCAGCCCCAGCATTTT
CDR3: CASSHSGQPQHF
D: .
V: TRBV27
J: TRBJ1-5
size: .

DNA: TGTGCCAGCAGCCCGACAGATTCTTCCTACGAGCAGTACTTC
CDR3: CASSPTDSSYEQYF
D: .
V: TRBV28
J: TRBJ2-7
size: .

DNA: TGTGCCAGCAGCTGGACAGGGGAATCTCACTATGGCTACACCTTC
CDR3: CASSWTGESHYGYTF
D: TRBD1
V: TRBV5-5
J: TRBJ1-2
size: few

DNA: TGCGCCAGGTACAGGGGTACGTACTTC
CDR3: CARYRGTYF
D: TRBD1
V: TRBV5-1
J: TRBJ2-4
size: once

DNA: TGCGCCAGCAGCGCCGGACAGGGCTACAATGAGCAGTTCTTC
CDR3: CASSAGQGYNEQFF
D: TRBD1
V: TRBV10-1
J: TRBJ2-1
size: .